The 13 T cell receptor beta chains listed next were all sequenced from one sample in a study of blood T cells in healthy people across ages. A sample-barcoded 5' primer and a J-beta primer mix were used in a second PCR of roughly 7 to 12 cycles. MiXCR was run by TCRdb on the 5' RACE reads, yielding one entry per CDR3 protein. The table has more than 750,000 distinct CDR3 sequences, almost 30% seen once; the top ten hold more than 8.5%. A further study also used this sample, focusing on T cells of mothers and their children.

The sample comprised blood. All receptors derive from a woman aged 40 to 49 in good health.

The chain links TRBV10-3 to TRBJ1-1, with 7 nucleotides matching TRBD1. The V gene's germline CDR1 is ENHRY and CDR2 SYGVKD. Trimming cost V 6 bases and J 4 bases; bases outside gene matches: 8. The CDR3 is made up of 14 amino acids. The CDR3 region has the DNA TGTGCCATCAGGGACCCGAACAGGGGCACTGAAGCTTTCTTT. It translates to CAIRDPNRGTEAFF.

This chain connects TRBV5-6 to TRBJ1-5; possibly TRBD1 for D (6 bases). CDR3 length: 16 residues. Trimming removed 0 bases from V and 6 bases from J, with 16 bases in between. From germline, CDR1 is SGHDT and CDR2 YYEEEE. CDR3 sequence: CASSLGGNRVGQPQHF. For the CDR3, the DNA is TGTGCCAGCAGCTTGGGGGGAAACAGGGTAGGTCAGCCCCAGCATTTT.

This clonotype was seen many times. The J gene is TRBJ2-3, the V gene TRBV11-2, with unresolved D. Trimming shortened V by 3 bases and J by 2 bases, and 9 bases separated the two germline ends. The germline V gene encodes CDR1 SGHAT and CDR2 FQNNGV. The CDR3 covers 14 residues. CDR3 nucleotides: TGTGCCAGCAGCTTCCTAGGGCCCACAGATACGCAGTATTTT. The encoded protein is CASSFLGPTDTQYF.

This clonotype was counted at least ten times. This rearrangement joins TRBV27 to TRBJ2-2; tentative D call: TRBD2 (6 bases). V was pared by 4 bases and J by 5 bases, with 8 bases between. CDR3 length: 13 amino acids. Germline CDR1 MNHEY, CDR2 SMNVEV (reference sequence). As DNA, the CDR3 is TGTGCCAGCAGTTGGGGGGAGACCGGGGAGCTGTTTTTT. It encodes CASSWGETGELFF.

This clonotype was found a few times. The chain is built from TRBV28 and TRBJ1-1, with TRBD1 matching over 10 bases. This CDR3 is built from 17 residues. V dropped 4 bases and J dropped 0; count of bases not matched to a gene: 8. CDR1 and CDR2 from the germline V gene are MDHEN and SYDVKM. Here the CDR3 DNA reads TGTGCCAGCAGTTCGACCGGGACAGGGGCTTTGAACACTGAAGCTTTCTTT. Translation: CASSSTGTGALNTEAFF.

This clonotype was detected ten times or more. The rearrangement uses TRBV29-1 and TRBJ2-5; 7 bases map to TRBD1. Germline V gives CDR1 SQVTM, CDR2 ANQGSEA. The CDR3 totals 14 residues. After removal of 5 bases from V and 1 base from J, the junction contained 7 bases not matched to a gene. The CDR3 DNA is TGCAGCGTTAGAGACAGGGTACTCCAAGAGACCCAGTACTTC. Amino acids: CSVRDRVLQETQYF.

This clonotype occurred many times. J is TRBJ2-7 and V is TRBV12-3 or TRBV12-4; the D gene could be TRBD1 or TRBD2 (5 bases each). The CDR3 spans 13 residues. V was clipped by 2 bases and J by 3 bases, with 8 bases between them. The CDR3 region has the DNA TGTGCCAGCAGTTTACGGGGCTACTACGAGCAGTACTTC. Translation: CASSLRGYYEQYF.

This clonotype was found many times. This chain uses TRBV7-9 with TRBJ1-1; the D gene is possibly TRBD1 (5 bases). This CDR3 region has 14 residues. Trimming removed 3 bases from V and 5 bases from J, with 13 bases in between. The germline gives CDR1 SEHNR, CDR2 FQNEAQ (reference sequence). The CDR3 DNA reads as TGTGCCAGCAGCTTCGGCGGACGGGGGACTGAAGCTTTCTTT. Its protein is CASSFGGRGTEAFF. Variable domain in full (rest from reference TRBV7-9 and TRBJ1-1): DTGVSQNPRHKITKRGQNVTFRCDPISEHNRLYWYRQTLGQGPEFLTYFQNEAQLEKSRLLSDRFSAERPKGSFSTLEIQRTEQGDSAMYLCASSFGGRGTEAFFGQGTRLTVV.

The rearrangement joins TRBV27 to TRBJ1-5; D is ambiguous. CDR3 size: 15 residues. CDR1 is MNHEY and CDR2 is SMNVEV in the germline V gene (reference sequence). Deletions cut 8 bases from V and 0 bases from J, with 14 bases between. The CDR3 bases are TGTGCCAGCGTGGATGCGTTCAATAGCAATCAGCCCCAGCATTTT. Amino acids: CASVDAFNSNQPQHF.

This clonotype was counted at least ten times. V is TRBV5-1 and J is TRBJ2-2; D remains unclear. V lost 0 bases and J lost 4, with 10 bases in between. The CDR3 covers 15 residues. The germline V gene encodes CDR1 SGHRS and CDR2 YFSETQ. The CDR3 loop reads CASSLVEAATGELFF. The CDR3 DNA reads as TGCGCCAGCAGCTTGGTAGAGGCAGCCACCGGGGAGCTGTTTTTT.

This clonotype was observed a handful of times. Written as DNA, the CDR3 is TGTGCCAGCAGCTCCGAGGGGCGGGGCACTGAAGCTTTCTTT. This codes for CASSSEGRGTEAFF. The chain has TRBV7-6 and TRBJ1-1, with D tentatively TRBD1 (5 bases). With 4 bases removed from V and 4 bases from J, the gap between germline ends came to 13 bases. The CDR3 spans 14 residues. Germline V lookup: CDR1 SGHVS, CDR2 FNYEAQ.

J is TRBJ1-6 and V is TRBV18; 9 nucleotides line up with TRBD1. Germline V lookup: CDR1 KGHSH, CDR2 LQKENI. This CDR3 contains 16 residues. Trimming took 2 bases from V and 5 from J; bases not matched to a gene: 4. In DNA form, the CDR3 reads TGTGCCAGCTCACCAGGGACAGGGAACGATAATTCACCCCTCCACTTT. It codes for CASSPGTGNDNSPLHF.

This clonotype was recorded a few times. V usage is TRBV4-2 and J usage is TRBJ1-1; D is possibly TRBD1 (5 bases). Between the trimmed V and J ends, which lost 1 base and 8 bases, there was a span of 14 bases. The CDR3 totals 14 residues. Germline V gene sequence: CDR1 LGHNA, CDR2 YNFKEQ. The CDR3 loop reads CASSQVPGTVEAFF. Written as DNA, the CDR3 is TGTGCCAGCAGCCAAGTTCCAGGGACGGTAGAAGCTTTCTTT.